This is a list of T cell receptor beta chains from one sample in a study of cytomegalovirus exposure and HLA in healthy donors. Assay: immunoSEQ multiplex PCR; the TCRdb copy retains only in-frame clones and omits some. The specimen's table records about 77,000 clones. The sequencing sample was made of PBMCs. Every receptor here comes from a man in his fifties or sixties in good health and CMV-seropositive. The CDR3 runs from the conserved cysteine through the conserved F or W. The order of the fields is J gene, CDR3 length, D gene, V gene, CDR3 DNA, CDR3 protein. The D gene is left open where the match is weak.

>TRBJ1-2|11|NA|TRBV29-1
TGCAGCGTTGAATGGCAGGATCGCTACACCTTC
CSVEWQDRYTF
>TRBJ2-6|17|NA|TRBV5-6
TGTGCCAGCAGCTTGGTAGGGGGGGCTGGTGGGGCCAACGTCCTGACTTTC
CASSLVGGAGGANVLTF
>TRBJ1-2|17|TRBD1|TRBV6-1
TGTGCCAGCAGTGACCGATCAAGACAGGGGGGGGTAGCTGGCTACACCTTC
CASSDRSRQGGVAGYTF
>TRBJ2-7|13|NA|TRBV5-1
TGCGCCAGCAGCCTCGAGGGAAACTACGAGCAGTACTTC
CASSLEGNYEQYF
>TRBJ1-3|16|TRBD1|TRBV29-1
TGCAGCGTTGAAGACGGGGACAGGGGGATTGGAAACACCATATATTTT
CSVEDGDRGIGNTIYF
>TRBJ1-5|12|NA|TRBV28
TGTGCCAGTCTCACGAATGAGCAGCCCCAGCATTTT
CASLTNEQPQHF
>TRBJ1-2|15|TRBD1|TRBV7-9
TGTGCCAGCAGAGGGGGGACAGGACCCCTCTATGGCTACACCTTC
CASRGGTGPLYGYTF
>TRBJ1-1|15|NA|TRBV27
TGTGCCAGCAGTTTATCTTTGGGCATGAACACTGAAGCTTTCTTT
CASSLSLGMNTEAFF
>TRBJ2-5|17|TRBD1|TRBV4-2
TGTGCCAGCAGCGCCCGCGGGCCGGGACAGGGCTCTGGGGAGCAGTACTTC
CASSARGPGQGSGEQYF
>TRBJ2-5|16|NA|TRBV5-1
TGCGCCAGCAGCTTGGCGTCAGGGTCCCTCCAAGAGACCCAGTACTTC
CASSLASGSLQETQYF
>TRBJ1-1|14|NA|TRBV11-3
TGTGCCAGCAGCTTAGAAGGGGGTGACACTGAAGCTTTCTTT
CASSLEGGDTEAFF
>TRBJ1-5|13|NA|TRBV5-1
TGCGCCAGCAGCGTGGGGGGCGATCAGCCCCAGCATTTT
CASSVGGDQPQHF
>TRBJ1-1|13|NA|TRBV19
TGTGCCAGTAGTCCCCCCCGGGGGTTCGGGGCTTTCTTT
CASSPPRGFGAFF
>TRBJ2-1|14|TRBD2|TRBV7-9
TGTGCCAGCAGCTTGGACCCAGCGGGGGATGAGCAGTTCTTC
CASSLDPAGDEQFF
>TRBJ1-1|13|NA|TRBV5-4
TGTGCCAGCAGCTTGGCCGGGACTGCTGAAGCTTTCTTT
CASSLAGTAEAFF
>TRBJ1-4|14|TRBD1|TRBV6-5
TGTGCCAGCAGTGACAGGGGGGGGGTGGAAAAACTGTTTTTT
CASSDRGGVEKLFF
>TRBJ1-3|15|NA|TRBV7-2
TGTGCCAGCAGTACGGGGGGGCTGGCTGGAAACACCATATATTTT
CASSTGGLAGNTIYF
>TRBJ1-2|14|NA|TRBV7-2
TGTGCCAGCAGCCCCCCTGGCGGTGTAGGTGGCTACACCTTC
CASSPPGGVGGYTF
>TRBJ2-3|16|TRBD1|TRBV7-9
TGTGCCAGCAGCTTACTTAGACAGGGGGCACAAGATACGCAGTATTTT
CASSLLRQGAQDTQYF
>TRBJ2-3|16|TRBD1|TRBV11-2
TGTGCCAGCAGCTTAGGTCGGGACAGGGGATTAGATACGCAGTATTTT
CASSLGRDRGLDTQYF
>TRBJ1-4|14|NA|TRBV6-6
TGTGCCAGCAGTTGGGCGTCTCGGGGGGAAAAACTGTTTTTT
CASSWASRGEKLFF
>TRBJ1-1|11|TRBD1|TRBV7-6
TGTGCCAGCAGCATGGGACAGAGGGCTTTCTTT
CASSMGQRAFF
>TRBJ2-7|15|TRBD1|TRBV5-8
TGTGCCAGCAGCTTGGAAAGACAGGGTTCCTACGAGCAGTACTTC
CASSLERQGSYEQYF
>TRBJ2-2|14|NA|TRBV6-1
TGTGCCAGCAAGGGGAACAAAGAGTTTGGGGAGCTGTTTTTT
CASKGNKEFGELFF
>TRBJ1-1|14|NA|TRBV5-6
TGTGCCAGCAGCTTGGGAGGGTGGCGGACTGAAGCTTTCTTT
CASSLGGWRTEAFF
>TRBJ2-6|19|TRBD2|TRBV7-8
TGTGCCAGCAGCTCCCTACTAGCGGGGGGCCACTCTGGGGCCAACGTCCTGACTTTC
CASSSLLAGGHSGANVLTF
>TRBJ1-6|15|NA|TRBV6-6
TGTGCCAGCAGTCTACAGGCGATCTATAATTCACCCCTCCACTTT
CASSLQAIYNSPLHF
>TRBJ1-1|14|TRBD1|TRBV7-3
TGTGCCAGCAGCTTGACAGGGGTGAACACTGAAGCTTTCTTT
CASSLTGVNTEAFF
>TRBJ2-2|15|TRBD1|TRBV6-1
TGTGCCAGCACCTCCCGTGGACAGGGCACCGGGGAGCTGTTTTTT
CASTSRGQGTGELFF
>TRBJ2-3|16|NA|TRBV11-3
TGTGCCAGCAGCTTAGGCTTATCCACTTCCACAGATACGCAGTATTTT
CASSLGLSTSTDTQYF
>TRBJ1-5|16|NA|TRBV19
TGTGCCAGTAGTATTCAAGGGGCAGATAGCAATCAGCCCCAGCATTTT
CASSIQGADSNQPQHF
>TRBJ2-3|15|TRBD2|TRBV5-1
TGCGCCAGCAGCTTGGGGGGACTAAGGGAAGATACGCAGTATTTT
CASSLGGLREDTQYF